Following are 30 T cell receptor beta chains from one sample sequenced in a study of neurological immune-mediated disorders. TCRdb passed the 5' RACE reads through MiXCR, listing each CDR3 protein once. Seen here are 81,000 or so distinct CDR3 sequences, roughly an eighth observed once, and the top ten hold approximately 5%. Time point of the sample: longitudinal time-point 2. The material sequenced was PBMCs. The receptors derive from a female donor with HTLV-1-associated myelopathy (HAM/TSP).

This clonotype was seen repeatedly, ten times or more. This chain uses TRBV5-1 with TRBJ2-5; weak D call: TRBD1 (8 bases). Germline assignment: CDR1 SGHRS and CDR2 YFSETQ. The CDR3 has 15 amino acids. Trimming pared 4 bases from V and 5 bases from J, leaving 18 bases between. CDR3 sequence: CASSTGGQGGETQYF. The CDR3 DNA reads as TGCGCCAGCAGCACGGGAGGACAGGGAGGCGAGACCCAGTACTTC.

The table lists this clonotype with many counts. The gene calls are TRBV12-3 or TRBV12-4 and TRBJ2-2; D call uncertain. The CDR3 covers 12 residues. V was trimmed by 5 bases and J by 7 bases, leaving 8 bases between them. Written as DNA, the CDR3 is TGTGCCAGCAGTCTTAGATACGGGGAGCTGTTTTTT. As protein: CASSLRYGELFF.

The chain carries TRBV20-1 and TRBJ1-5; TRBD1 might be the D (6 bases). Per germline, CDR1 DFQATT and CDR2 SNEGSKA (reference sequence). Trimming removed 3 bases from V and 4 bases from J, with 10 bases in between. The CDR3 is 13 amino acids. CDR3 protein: CSASKTGNQPQHF. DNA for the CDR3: TGCAGTGCTAGTAAGACAGGAAATCAGCCCCAGCATTTT.

The CDR3 DNA reads as TGTGCCAGCAGCCTGGGCTGGCGGGGCAATGAGCAGTTCTTC. Amino acids: CASSLGWRGNEQFF. The chain combines TRBV5-5 with TRBJ2-1; TRBD2 is a possible D gene (6 bases). V was shortened by 4 bases and J by 6 bases, with 14 bases between the two germline ends. The germline V gene has CDR1 SGHKS and CDR2 YYEKEE (reference sequence). CDR3 size: 14 residues.

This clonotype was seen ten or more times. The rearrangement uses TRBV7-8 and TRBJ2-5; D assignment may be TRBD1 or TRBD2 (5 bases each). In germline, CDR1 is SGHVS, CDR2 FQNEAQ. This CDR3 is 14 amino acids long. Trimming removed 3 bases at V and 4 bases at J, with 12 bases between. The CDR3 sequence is CASSLIREPETQYF. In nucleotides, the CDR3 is TGTGCCAGCAGCTTGATCAGGGAGCCAGAGACCCAGTACTTC.

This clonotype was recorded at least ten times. The CDR3 here is CASLGRQPYEQYF. The DNA of the CDR3 is TGCGCCAGCCTCGGCCGGCAGCCCTACGAGCAGTACTTC. The chain joins TRBV10-2 to TRBJ2-7; D call uncertain. Trimming cost V 8 bases and J 2 bases, with 13 bases left between them. The germline CDR1 and CDR2 sequences are WSHSY and SAAADI. The CDR3 covers 13 residues.

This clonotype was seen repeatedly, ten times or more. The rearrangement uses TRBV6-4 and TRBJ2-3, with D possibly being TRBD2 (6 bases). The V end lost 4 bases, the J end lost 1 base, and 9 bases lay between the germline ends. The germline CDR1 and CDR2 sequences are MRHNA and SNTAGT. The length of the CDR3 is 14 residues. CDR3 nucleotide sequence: TGTGCCAGCAGTGTGGGGGGAGGCACAGATACGCAGTATTTT. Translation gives CASSVGGGTDTQYF.

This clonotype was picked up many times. CDR3 DNA: TGCAGTGCTAAAGACAGGGCCTATAATTCACCCCTCCACTTT. This sequence encodes CSAKDRAYNSPLHF. The V and J genes are TRBV20-1 and TRBJ1-6, with 7 positions matching TRBD1. The CDR3 is 14 amino acids. The V and J ends lost 4 bases and 2 bases, in that order; junction bases with no gene match: 2. Germline CDR1 and CDR2: DFQATT and SNEGSKA (reference sequence).

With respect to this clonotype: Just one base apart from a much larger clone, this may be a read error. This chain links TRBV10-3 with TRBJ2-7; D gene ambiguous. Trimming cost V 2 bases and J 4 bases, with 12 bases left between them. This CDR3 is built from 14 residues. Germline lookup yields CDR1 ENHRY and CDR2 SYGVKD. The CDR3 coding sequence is TGTGCCATCAGTGAGCCGCACATGGAATACGAGCAGTACTTC. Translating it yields CAISEPHMEYEQYF.

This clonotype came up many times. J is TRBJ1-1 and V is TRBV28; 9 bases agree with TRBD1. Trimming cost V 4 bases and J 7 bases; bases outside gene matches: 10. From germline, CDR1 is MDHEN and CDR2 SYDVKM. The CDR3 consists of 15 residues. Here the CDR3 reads CASSSDGTGKSEAFF. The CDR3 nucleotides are TGTGCCAGCAGTTCAGACGGGACAGGGAAAAGTGAAGCTTTCTTT.

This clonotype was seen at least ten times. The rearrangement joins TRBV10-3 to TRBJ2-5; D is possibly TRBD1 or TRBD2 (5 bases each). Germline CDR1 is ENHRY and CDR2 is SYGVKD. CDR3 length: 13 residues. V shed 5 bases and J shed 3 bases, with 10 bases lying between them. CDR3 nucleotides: TGTGCCATCAGTAGGGGACCTAAAGAGACCCAGTACTTC. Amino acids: CAISRGPKETQYF.

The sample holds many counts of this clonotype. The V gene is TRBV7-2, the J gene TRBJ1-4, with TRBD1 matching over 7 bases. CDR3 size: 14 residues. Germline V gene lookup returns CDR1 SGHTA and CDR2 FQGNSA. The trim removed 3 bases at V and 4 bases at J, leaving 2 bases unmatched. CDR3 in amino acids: CASSLGQHNEKLFF. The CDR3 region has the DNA TGTGCCAGCAGCTTGGGACAGCATAATGAAAAACTGTTTTTT.

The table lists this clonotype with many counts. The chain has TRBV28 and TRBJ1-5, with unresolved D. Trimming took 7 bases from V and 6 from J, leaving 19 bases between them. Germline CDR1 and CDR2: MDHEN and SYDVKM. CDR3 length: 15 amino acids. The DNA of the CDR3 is TGTGCCAGCAAAATGGGGTACGGGGTAAGTCAGCCCCAGCATTTT. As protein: CASKMGYGVSQPQHF. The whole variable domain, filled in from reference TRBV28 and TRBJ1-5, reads DVKVTQSSRYLVKRTGEKVFLECVQDMDHENMFWYRQDPGLGLRLIYFSYDVKMKEKGDIPEGYSVSREKKERFSLILESASTNQTSMYLCASKMGYGVSQPQHFGDGTRLSIL.

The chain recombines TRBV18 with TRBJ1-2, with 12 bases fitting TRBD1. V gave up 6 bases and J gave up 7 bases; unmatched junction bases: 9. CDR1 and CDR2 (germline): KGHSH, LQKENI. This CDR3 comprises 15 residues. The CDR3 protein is CASSRTGTGGSGYTF. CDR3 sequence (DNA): TGTGCCAGCTCGCGTACCGGGACAGGGGGCTCTGGCTACACCTTC.

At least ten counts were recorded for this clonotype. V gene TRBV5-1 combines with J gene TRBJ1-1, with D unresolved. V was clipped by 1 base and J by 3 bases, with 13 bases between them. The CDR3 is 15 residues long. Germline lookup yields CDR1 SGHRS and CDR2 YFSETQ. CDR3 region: CASSLQTSRDTEAFF. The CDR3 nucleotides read TGCGCCAGCAGCTTGCAAACGTCCCGGGACACTGAAGCTTTCTTT.

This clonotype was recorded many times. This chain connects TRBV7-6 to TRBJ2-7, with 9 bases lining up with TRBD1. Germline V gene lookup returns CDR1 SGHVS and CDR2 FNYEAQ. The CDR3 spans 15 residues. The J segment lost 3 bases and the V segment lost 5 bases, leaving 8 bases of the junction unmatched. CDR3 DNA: TGTGCCAGCAGCCTAAGGACAGGGGACTTCTACGAGCAGTACTTC. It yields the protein CASSLRTGDFYEQYF.

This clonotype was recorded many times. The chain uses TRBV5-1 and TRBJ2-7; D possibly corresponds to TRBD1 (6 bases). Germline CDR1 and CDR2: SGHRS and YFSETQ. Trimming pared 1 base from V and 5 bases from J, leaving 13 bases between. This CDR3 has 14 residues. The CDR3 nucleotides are TGCGCCAGCAGCTTGCGGACAGCATCCAACGAGCAGTACTTC. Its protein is CASSLRTASNEQYF. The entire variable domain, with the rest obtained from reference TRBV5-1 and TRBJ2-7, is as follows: KAGVTQTPRYLIKTRGQQVTLSCSPISGHRSVSWYQQTPGQGLQFLFEYFSETQRNKGNFPGRFSGRQFSNSRSEMNVSTLELGDSALYLCASSLRTASNEQYFGPGTRLTVT.

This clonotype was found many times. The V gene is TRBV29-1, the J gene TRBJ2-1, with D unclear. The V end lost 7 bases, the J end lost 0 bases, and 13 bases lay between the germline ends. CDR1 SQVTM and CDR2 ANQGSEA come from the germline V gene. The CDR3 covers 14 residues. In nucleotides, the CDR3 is TGCAGCGCCGACCGGCCGAGCTCCTACAATGAGCAGTTCTTC. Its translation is CSADRPSSYNEQFF.

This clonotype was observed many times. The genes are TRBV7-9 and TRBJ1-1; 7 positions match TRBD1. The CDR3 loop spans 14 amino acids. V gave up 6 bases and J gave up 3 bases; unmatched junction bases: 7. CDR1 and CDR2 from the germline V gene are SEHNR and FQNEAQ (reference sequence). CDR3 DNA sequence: TGTGCCAGCAGACCGACAGGGATGGACACTGAAGCTTTCTTT. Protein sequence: CASRPTGMDTEAFF.

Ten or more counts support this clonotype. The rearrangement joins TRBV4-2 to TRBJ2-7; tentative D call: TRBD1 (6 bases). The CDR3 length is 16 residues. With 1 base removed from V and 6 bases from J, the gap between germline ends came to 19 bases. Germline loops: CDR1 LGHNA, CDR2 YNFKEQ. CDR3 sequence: CASSQVLQGGRSEQYF. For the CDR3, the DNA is TGTGCCAGCAGCCAAGTCCTACAGGGTGGTAGGAGCGAGCAGTACTTC.

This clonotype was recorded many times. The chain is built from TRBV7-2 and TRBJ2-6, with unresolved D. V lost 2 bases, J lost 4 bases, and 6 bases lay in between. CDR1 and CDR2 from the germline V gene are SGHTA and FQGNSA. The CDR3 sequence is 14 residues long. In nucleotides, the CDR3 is TGTGCCAGCAGCTTAATTGGGGGGGCCAACGTCCTGACTTTC. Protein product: CASSLIGGANVLTF.

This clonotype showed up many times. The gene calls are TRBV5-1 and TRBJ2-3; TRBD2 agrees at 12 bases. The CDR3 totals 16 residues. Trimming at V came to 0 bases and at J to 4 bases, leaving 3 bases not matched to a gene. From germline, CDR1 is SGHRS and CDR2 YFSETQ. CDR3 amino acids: CASSLASSGGADTQYF. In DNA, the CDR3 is TGCGCCAGCAGCTTGGCCTCTAGCGGGGGGGCAGATACGCAGTATTTT.

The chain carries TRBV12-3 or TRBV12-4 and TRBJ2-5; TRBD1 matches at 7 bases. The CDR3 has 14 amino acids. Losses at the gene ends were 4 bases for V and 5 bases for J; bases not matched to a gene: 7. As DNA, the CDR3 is TGTGCCAGCAGTTCGGGGACAGCGGTGGAGACCCAGTACTTC. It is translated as CASSSGTAVETQYF.

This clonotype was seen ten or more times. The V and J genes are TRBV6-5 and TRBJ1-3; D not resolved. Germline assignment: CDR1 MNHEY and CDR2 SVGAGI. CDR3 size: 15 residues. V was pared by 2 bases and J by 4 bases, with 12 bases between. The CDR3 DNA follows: TGTGCCAGCAGTTACGGGGTGAGCCCCGGAAACACCATATATTTT. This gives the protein CASSYGVSPGNTIYF.

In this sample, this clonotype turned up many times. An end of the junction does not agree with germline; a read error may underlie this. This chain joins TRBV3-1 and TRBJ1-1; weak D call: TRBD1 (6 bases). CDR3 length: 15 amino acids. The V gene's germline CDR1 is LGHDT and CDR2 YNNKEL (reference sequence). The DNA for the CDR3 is TGTGCCAGCAGACAAGGAGGGGGATGGAACACTGAAGCTTTCTTT. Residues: CASRQGGGWNTEAFF.

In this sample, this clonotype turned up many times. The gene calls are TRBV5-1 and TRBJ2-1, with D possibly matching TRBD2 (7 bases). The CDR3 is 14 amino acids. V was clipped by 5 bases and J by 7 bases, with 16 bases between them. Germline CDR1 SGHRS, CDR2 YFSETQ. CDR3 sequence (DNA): TGCGCCAGCAGGGACGCGGGGGCTGGTAATGAGCAGTTCTTC. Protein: CASRDAGAGNEQFF.

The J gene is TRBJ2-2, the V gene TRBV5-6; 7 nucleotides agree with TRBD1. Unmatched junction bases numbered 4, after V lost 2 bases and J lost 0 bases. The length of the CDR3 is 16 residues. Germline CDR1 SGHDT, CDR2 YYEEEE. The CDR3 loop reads CASSLPGTANTGELFF. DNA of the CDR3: TGTGCCAGCAGCTTACCCGGGACAGCGAACACCGGGGAGCTGTTTTTT.

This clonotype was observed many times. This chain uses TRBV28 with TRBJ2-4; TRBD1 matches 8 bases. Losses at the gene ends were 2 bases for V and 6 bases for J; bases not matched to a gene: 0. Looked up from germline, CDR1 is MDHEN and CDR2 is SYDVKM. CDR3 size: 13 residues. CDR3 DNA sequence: TGTGCCAGCAGTTTACAGGGGGCAAACATTCAGTACTTC. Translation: CASSLQGANIQYF. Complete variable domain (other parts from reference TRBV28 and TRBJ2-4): DVKVTQSSRYLVKRTGEKVFLECVQDMDHENMFWYRQDPGLGLRLIYFSYDVKMKEKGDIPEGYSVSREKKERFSLILESASTNQTSMYLCASSLQGANIQYFGAGTRLSVL.

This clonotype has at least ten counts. The CDR3 region is CSAADGSKGNTEAFF. The CDR3 nucleotides read TGCAGTGCAGCGGACGGGTCGAAGGGGAACACTGAAGCTTTCTTT. This chain uses TRBV20-1 with TRBJ1-1; D unclear. V lost 6 bases and J lost 1, with 18 bases in between. CDR1 and CDR2 from the germline V gene are DFQATT and SNEGSKA (reference sequence). This CDR3 is built from 15 residues.

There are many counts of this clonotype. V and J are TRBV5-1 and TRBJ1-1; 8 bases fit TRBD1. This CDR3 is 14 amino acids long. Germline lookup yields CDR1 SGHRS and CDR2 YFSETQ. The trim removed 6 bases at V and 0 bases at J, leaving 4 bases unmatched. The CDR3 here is CASKGQDLNTEAFF. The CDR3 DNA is TGCGCCAGCAAGGGACAGGACTTGAACACTGAAGCTTTCTTT.